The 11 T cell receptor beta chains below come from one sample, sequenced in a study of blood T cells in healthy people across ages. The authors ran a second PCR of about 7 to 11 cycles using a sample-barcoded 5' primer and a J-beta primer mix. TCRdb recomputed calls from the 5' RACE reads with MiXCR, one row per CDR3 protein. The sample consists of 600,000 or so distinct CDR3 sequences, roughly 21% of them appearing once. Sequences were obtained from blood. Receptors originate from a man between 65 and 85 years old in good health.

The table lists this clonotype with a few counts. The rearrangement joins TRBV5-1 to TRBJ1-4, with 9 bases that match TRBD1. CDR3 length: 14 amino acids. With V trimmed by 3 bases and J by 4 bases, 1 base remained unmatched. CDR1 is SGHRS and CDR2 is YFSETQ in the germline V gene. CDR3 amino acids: CASSWTGDNEKLFF. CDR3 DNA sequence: TGCGCCAGCAGCTGGACAGGGGATAATGAAAAACTGTTTTTT.

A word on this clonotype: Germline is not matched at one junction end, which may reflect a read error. CDR3 sequence: CASSSRKGQEAQYF. CDR3 sequence (DNA): TGTGCCAGCAGCTCCCGGAAGGGTCAAGAGGCCCAGTACTTC. The chain combines TRBV7-2 with TRBJ2-5, with no clear D. The CDR3 contains 14 residues. CDR1 is SGHTA and CDR2 is FQGNSA in the germline V gene.

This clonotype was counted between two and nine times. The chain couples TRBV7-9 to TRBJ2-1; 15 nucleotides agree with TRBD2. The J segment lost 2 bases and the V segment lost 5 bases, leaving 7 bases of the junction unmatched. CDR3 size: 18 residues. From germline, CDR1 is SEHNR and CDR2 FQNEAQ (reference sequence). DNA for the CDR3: TGTGCCAGCAGCCCGGGACTAGCGGGAGGCCTACCCTACAATGAGCAGTTCTTC. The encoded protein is CASSPGLAGGLPYNEQFF.

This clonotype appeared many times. CDR3 sequence (DNA): TGTGCCAGCAGTGGAGCGGGACTACACGAGCAGTACTTC. It is translated as CASSGAGLHEQYF. V and J are TRBV25-1 and TRBJ2-7; 7 bases are shared with TRBD2. CDR1 MGHDK and CDR2 SYGVNS come from the germline V gene. The V and J ends lost 4 bases and 5 bases, in that order; junction bases with no gene match: 5. The CDR3 runs 13 residues.

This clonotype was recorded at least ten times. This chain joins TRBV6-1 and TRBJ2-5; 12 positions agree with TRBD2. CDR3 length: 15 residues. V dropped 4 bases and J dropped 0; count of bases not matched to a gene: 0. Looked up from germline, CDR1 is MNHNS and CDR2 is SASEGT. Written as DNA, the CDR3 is TGTGCCAGCAGTGGACTAGCGGGAGACCAAGAGACCCAGTACTTC. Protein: CASSGLAGDQETQYF.

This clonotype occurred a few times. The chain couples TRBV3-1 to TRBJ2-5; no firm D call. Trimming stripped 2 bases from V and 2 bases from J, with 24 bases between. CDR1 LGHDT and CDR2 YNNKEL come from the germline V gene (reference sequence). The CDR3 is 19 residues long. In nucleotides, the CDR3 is TGTGCCAGCAGCCAACGCCGCGCCCCCTCCCGGAAGCTACAAGAGACCCAGTACTTC. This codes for CASSQRRAPSRKLQETQYF.

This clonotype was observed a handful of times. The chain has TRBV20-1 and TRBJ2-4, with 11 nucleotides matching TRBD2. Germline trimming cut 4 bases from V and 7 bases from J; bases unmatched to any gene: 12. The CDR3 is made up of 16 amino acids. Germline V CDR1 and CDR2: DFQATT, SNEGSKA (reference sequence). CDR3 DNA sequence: TGCAGTGCTATTGCCGGGACTAGCGGAGGGTGGAACATTCAGTACTTC. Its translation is CSAIAGTSGGWNIQYF.

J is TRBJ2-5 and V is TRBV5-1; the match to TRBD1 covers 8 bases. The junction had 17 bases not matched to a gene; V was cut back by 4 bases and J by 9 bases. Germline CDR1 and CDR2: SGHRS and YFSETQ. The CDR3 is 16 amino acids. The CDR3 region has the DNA TGCGCCAGCAGCCTCGGGACAGGTCCTTCGATGGAAGCCCAGTACTTC. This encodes CASSLGTGPSMEAQYF. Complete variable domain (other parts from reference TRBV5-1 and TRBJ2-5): KAGVTQTPRYLIKTRGQQVTLSCSPISGHRSVSWYQQTPGQGLQFLFEYFSETQRNKGNFPGRFSGRQFSNSRSEMNVSTLELGDSALYLCASSLGTGPSMEAQYFGPGTRLLVL.

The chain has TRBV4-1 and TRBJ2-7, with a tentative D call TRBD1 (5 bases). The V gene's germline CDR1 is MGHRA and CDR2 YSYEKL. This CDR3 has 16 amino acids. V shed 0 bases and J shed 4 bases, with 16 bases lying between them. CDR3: CASSQDPTGIPYEQYF. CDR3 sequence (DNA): TGCGCCAGCAGCCAAGACCCCACAGGTATTCCTTACGAGCAGTACTTC.

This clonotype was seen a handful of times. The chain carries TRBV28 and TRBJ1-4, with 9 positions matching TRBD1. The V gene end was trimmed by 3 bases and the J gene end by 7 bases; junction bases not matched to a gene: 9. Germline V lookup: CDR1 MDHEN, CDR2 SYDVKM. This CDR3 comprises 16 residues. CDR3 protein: CASSLVARTGAEKLFF. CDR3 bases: TGTGCCAGCAGTTTGGTAGCTAGGACAGGGGCTGAAAAACTGTTTTTT. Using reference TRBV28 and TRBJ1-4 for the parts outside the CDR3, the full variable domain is DVKVTQSSRYLVKRTGEKVFLECVQDMDHENMFWYRQDPGLGLRLIYFSYDVKMKEKGDIPEGYSVSREKKERFSLILESASTNQTSMYLCASSLVARTGAEKLFFGSGTQLSVL.

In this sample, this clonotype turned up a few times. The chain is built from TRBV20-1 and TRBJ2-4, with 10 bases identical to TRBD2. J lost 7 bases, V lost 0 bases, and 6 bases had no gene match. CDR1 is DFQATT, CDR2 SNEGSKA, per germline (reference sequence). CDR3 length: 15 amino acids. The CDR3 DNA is TGCAGTGCTAGAGAGGCTAGCGGGAGATGGAACATTCAGTACTTC. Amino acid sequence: CSAREASGRWNIQYF.